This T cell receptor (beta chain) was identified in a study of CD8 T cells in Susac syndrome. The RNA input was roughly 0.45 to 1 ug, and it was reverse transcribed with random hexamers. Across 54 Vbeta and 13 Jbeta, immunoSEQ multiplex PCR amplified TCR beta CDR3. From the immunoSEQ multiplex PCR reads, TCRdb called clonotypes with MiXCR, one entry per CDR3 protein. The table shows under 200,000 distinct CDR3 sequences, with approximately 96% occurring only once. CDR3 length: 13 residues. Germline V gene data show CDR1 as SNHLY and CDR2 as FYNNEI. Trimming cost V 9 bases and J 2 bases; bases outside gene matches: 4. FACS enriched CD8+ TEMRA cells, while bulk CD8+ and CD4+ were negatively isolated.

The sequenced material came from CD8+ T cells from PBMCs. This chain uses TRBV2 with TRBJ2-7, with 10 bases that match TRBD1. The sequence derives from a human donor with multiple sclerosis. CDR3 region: CASRDRGPYEQYF. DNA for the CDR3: TGTGCCAGTCGAGACAGGGGGCCCTACGAGCAGTACTTC.